This T cell receptor beta chain was observed in a study of cytomegalovirus exposure and HLA in healthy donors. Points from the study as a whole: Cytomegalovirus-associated status was assigned to approximately 160 TCR beta chains.

Trimming took 4 bases from V and 2 from J, leaving 20 bases between them. The CDR3 runs to 18 residues. Germline-derived CDR1 and CDR2 are SGHTA and FQGNSA. Worth noting for this clone: Its matching antigen is unknown.

This table comes from immunoSEQ multiplex PCR, and its TCRdb copy is limited to in-frame clones, with some not included. The sample has around 130,000 clones, around nine tenths seen once. Material for sequencing was PBMCs. The clonotype was recovered from a man aged 25 to 45 in good health and CMV-seronegative. The chain couples TRBV7-2 to TRBJ2-2; tentatively, D is TRBD2 (6 bases). In DNA form, the CDR3 reads TGTGCCAGCAGCTCCTTTGTTAGTTGGCGGGGAAACACCGGGGAGCTGTTTTTT. It specifies CASSSFVSWRGNTGELFF.